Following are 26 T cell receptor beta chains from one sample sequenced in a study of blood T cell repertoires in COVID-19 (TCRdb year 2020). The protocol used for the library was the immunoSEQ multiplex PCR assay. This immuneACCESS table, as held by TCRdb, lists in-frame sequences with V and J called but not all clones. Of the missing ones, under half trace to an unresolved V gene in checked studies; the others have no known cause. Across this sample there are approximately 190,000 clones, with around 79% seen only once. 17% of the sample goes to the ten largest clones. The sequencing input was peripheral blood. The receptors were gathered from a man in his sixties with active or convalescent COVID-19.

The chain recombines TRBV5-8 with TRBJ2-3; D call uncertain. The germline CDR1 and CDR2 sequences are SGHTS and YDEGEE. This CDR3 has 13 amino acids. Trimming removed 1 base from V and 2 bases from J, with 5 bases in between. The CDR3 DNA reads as TGTGCCAGCAGCTTGCGTGTCACAGATACGCAGTATTTT. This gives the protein CASSLRVTDTQYF.

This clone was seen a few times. The CDR3 is CASSFGQAWGDTEAFF. CDR3 nucleotides: TGTGCCAGCAGCTTCGGACAGGCCTGGGGCGACACTGAAGCTTTCTTT. The gene calls are TRBV5-6 and TRBJ1-1; 7 bases map to TRBD1. CDR1 and CDR2 from the germline V gene are SGHDT and YYEEEE. Trimming at V came to 2 bases and at J to 3 bases, leaving 10 bases not matched to a gene. The CDR3 contains 16 residues.

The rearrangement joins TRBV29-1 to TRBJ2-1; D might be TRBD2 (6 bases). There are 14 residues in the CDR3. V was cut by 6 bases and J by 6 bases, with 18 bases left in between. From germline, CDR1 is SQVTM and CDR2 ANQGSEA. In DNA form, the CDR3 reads TGCAGCGTGGGCCGGGACTCCCCTCCCAATGAGCAGTTCTTC. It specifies CSVGRDSPPNEQFF.

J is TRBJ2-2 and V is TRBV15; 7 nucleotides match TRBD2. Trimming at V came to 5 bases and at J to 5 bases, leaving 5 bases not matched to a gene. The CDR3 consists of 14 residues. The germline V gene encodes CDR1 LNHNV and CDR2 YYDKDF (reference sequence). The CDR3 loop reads CATSWGGGTGELFF. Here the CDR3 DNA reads TGTGCCACCAGCTGGGGGGGAGGGACCGGGGAGCTGTTTTTT.

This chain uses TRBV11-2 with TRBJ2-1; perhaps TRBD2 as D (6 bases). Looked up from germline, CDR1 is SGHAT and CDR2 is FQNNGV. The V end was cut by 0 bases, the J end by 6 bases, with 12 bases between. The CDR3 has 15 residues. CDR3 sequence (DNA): TGTGCCAGCAGCTTAGACGGGAGCCGTCCCAATGAGCAGTTCTTC. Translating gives CASSLDGSRPNEQFF.

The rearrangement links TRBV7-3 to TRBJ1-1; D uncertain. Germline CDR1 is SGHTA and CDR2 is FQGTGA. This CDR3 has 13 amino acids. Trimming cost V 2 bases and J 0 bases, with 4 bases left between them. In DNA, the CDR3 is TGTGCCAGCAGCTTAGCGATGAACACTGAAGCTTTCTTT. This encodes CASSLAMNTEAFF.

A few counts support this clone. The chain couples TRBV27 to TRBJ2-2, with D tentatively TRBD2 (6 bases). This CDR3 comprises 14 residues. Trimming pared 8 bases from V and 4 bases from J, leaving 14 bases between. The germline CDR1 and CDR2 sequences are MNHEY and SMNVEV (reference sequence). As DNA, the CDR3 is TGTGCCAGCCAGCGTACCGGGGGCACCGGGGAGCTGTTTTTT. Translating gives CASQRTGGTGELFF.

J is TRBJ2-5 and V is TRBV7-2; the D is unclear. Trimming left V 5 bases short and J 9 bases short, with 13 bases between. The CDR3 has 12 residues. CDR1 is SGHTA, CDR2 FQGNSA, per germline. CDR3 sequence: CASSPLRLAQYF. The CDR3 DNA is TGTGCCAGCAGCCCCCTCCGGTTGGCCCAGTACTTC.

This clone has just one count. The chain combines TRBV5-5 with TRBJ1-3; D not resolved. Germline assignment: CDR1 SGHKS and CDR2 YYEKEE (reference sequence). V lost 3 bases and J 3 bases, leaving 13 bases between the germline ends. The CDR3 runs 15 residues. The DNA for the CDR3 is TGTGCCAGCAGCTGGACTCGGGAAGGTGGAAACACCATATATTTT. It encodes CASSWTREGGNTIYF.

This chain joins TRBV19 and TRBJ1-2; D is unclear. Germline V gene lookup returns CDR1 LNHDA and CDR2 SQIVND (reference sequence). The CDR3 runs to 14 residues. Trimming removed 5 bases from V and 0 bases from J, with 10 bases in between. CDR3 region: CASSGGIANYGYTF. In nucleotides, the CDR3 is TGTGCCAGTAGTGGAGGGATAGCTAACTATGGCTACACCTTC. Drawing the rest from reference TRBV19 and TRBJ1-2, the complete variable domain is DGGITQSPKYLFRKEGQNVTLSCEQNLNHDAMYWYRQDPGQGLRLIYYSQIVNDFQKGDIAEGYSVSREKKESFPLTVTSAQKNPTAFYLCASSGGIANYGYTFGSGTRLTVV.

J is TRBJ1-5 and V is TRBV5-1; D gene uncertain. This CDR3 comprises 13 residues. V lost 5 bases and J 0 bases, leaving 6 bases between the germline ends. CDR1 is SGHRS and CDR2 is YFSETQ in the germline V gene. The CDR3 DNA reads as TGCGCCAGCAGGTATTCTAGCAATCAGCCCCAGCATTTT. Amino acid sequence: CASRYSSNQPQHF.

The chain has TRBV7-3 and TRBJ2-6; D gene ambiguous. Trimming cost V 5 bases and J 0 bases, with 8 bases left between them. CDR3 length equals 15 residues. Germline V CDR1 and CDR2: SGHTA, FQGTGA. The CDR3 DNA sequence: TGTGCCAGCAGCCCTCTGAGCTCTGGGGCCAACGTCCTGACTTTC. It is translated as CASSPLSSGANVLTF.

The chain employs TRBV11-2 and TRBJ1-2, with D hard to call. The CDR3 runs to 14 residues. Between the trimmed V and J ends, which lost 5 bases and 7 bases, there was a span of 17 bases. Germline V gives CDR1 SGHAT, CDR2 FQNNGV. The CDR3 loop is CASSPGSVTGGYTF. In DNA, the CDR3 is TGTGCCAGCAGCCCGGGGAGTGTGACGGGTGGCTACACCTTC.

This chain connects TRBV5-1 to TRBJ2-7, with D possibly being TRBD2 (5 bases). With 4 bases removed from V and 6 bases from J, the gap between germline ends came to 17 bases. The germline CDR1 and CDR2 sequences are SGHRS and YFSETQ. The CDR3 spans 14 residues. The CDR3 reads CASSLGMTIPEQYF. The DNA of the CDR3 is TGCGCCAGCAGCCTCGGGATGACAATCCCCGAGCAGTACTTC.

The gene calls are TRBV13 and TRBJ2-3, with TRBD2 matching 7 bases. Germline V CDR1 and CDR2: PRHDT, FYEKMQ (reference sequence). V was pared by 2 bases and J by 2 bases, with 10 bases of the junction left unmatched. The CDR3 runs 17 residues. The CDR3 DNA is TGTGCCAGCAGCTTAAACGCCTGGGGACTACCCACAGATACGCAGTATTTT. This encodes CASSLNAWGLPTDTQYF.

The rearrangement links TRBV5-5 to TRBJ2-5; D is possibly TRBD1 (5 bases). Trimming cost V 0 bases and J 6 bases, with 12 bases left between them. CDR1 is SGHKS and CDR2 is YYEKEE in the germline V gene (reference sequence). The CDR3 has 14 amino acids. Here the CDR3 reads CASSLGQGRKTQYF. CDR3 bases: TGTGCCAGCAGCTTGGGTCAGGGAAGGAAGACCCAGTACTTC. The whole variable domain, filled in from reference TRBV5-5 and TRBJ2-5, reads DAGVTQSPTHLIKTRGQQVTLRCSPISGHKSVSWYQQVLGQGPQFIFQYYEKEERGRGNFPDRFSARQFPNYSSELNVNALLLGDSALYLCASSLGQGRKTQYFGPGTRLLVL.

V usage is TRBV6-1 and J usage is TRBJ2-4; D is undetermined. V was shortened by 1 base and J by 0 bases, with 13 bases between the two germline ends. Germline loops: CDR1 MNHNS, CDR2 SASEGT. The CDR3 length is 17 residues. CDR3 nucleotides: TGTGCCAGCAGTGAAGGAGGAAGCTCTCTAGCCAAAAACATTCAGTACTTC. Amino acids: CASSEGGSSLAKNIQYF.

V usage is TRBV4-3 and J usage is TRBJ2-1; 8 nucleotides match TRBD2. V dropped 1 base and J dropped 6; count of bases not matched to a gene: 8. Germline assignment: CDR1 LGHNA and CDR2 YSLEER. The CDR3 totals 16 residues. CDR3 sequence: CASSQGPGGIFNEQFF. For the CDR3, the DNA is TGCGCCAGCAGCCAAGGCCCGGGAGGGATTTTCAATGAGCAGTTCTTC.

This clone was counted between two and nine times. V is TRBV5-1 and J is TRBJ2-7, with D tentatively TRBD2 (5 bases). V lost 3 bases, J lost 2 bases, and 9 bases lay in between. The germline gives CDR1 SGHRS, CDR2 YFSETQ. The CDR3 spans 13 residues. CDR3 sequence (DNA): TGCGCCAGCAGCTCGGGGATAACCTACGAGCAGTACTTC. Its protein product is CASSSGITYEQYF.

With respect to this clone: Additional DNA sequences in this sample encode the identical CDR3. The chain's CDR3 is CASSPVGGRNEQFF. CDR3 DNA sequence: TGTGCCAGCAGTCCCGTGGGAGGGAGAAATGAGCAGTTCTTC. The chain couples TRBV7-3 to TRBJ2-1; 7 bases are shared with TRBD2. The CDR3 runs to 14 residues. Germline CDR1 reads SGHTA; CDR2 reads FQGTGA. V shed 6 bases and J 7 bases; nucleotides not matched to a gene: 9.

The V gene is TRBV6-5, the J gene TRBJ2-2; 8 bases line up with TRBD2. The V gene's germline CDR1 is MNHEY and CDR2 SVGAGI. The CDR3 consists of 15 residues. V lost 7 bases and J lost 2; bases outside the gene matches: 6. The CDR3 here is CASKISGENTGELFF. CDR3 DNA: TGTGCCAGCAAAATTAGCGGGGAAAACACCGGGGAGCTGTTTTTT.

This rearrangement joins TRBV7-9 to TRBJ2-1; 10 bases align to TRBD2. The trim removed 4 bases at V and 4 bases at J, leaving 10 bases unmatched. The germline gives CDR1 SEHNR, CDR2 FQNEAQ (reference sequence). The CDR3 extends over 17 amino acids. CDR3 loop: CASSSRLAGLEYNEQFF. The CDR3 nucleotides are TGTGCCAGCAGCTCCAGACTAGCGGGTTTGGAGTACAATGAGCAGTTCTTC. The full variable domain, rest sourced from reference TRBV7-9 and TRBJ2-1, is DTGVSQNPRHKITKRGQNVTFRCDPISEHNRLYWYRQTLGQGPEFLTYFQNEAQLEKSRLLSDRFSAERPKGSFSTLEIQRTEQGDSAMYLCASSSRLAGLEYNEQFFGPGTRLTVL.

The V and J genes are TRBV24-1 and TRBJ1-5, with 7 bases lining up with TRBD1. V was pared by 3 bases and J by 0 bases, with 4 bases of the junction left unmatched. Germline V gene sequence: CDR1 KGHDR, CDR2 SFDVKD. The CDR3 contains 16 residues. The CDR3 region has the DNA TGTGCCACCAGTGATCACAGGGGTTATAGCAATCAGCCCCAGCATTTT. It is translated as CATSDHRGYSNQPQHF.

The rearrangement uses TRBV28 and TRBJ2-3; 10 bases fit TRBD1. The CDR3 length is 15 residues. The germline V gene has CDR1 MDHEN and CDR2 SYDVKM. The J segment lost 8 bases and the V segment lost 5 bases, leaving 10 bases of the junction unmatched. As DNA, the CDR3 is TGTGCCAGCAGTAGGGGACAGGGGTTTCTTGGTACGCAGTATTTT. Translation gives CASSRGQGFLGTQYF.

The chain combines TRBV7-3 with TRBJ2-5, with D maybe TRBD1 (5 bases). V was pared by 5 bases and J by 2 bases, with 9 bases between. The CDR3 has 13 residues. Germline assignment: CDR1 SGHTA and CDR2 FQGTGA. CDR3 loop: CASSRTIQETQYF. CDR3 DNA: TGTGCCAGCAGCCGGACAATTCAAGAGACCCAGTACTTC.

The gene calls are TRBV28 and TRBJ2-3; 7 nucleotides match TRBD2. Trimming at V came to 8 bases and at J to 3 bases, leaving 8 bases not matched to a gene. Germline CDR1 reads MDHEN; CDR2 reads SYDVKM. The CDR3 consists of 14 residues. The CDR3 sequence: CASGAGAETDTQYF. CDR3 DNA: TGTGCCAGCGGGGCGGGAGCGGAGACAGATACGCAGTATTTT.